This T cell receptor (beta chain) is drawn from a study of blood T cell repertoires in COVID-19. Overall study context: Acute and convalescent COVID-19 specimens originated in the United States, Italy and Spain. The cDNA or gDNA used as material had been derived from T cells, B-cell-depleted T cells, or PBMCs.

Libraries were prepared by immunoSEQ multiplex PCR; TCRdb keeps only in-frame clonotypes and omits some of them. The sample records 110,000 or so clones, 75% to 90% being singletons. The specimen sequenced was peripheral blood. The TCR was taken from a woman between 50 and 59 years old with acute or convalescent COVID-19.

CDR3 DNA: TGTGCCAGCAGCTTAGCAGGACAGGGCCGCAACTATGGCTACACCTTC. Amino acid sequence: CASSLAGQGRNYGYTF. The chain has TRBV7-8 and TRBJ1-2; 8 bases align to TRBD1. The CDR3 extends over 16 amino acids. After removal of 0 bases from V and 2 bases from J, the junction contained 5 bases not matched to a gene. Germline V gives CDR1 SGHVS, CDR2 FQNEAQ.